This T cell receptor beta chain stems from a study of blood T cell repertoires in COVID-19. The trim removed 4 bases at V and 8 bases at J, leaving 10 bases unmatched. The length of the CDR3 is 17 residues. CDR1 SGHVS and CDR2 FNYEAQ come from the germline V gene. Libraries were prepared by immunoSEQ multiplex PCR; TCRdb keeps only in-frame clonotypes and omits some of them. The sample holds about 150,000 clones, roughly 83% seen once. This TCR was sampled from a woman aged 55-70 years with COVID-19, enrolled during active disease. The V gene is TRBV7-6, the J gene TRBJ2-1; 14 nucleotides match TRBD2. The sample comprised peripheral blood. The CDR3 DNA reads TGTGCCAGCAGCTCTATTTCGGGACTAGCGGGAGTCCATGAGCAGTTCTTC. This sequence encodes CASSSISGLAGVHEQFF.